The clone carrying this T cell receptor (beta chain) was detected a few times. Its cognate antigen is unknown. There were at least 5.5 micrograms of total RNA extracted from every sample. Trimming removed 5 bases at V and 3 bases at J, with 10 bases between. CDR1 and CDR2 (germline): SQVTM, ANQGSEA. The CDR3 covers 12 residues. The sample is drawn from a study of blood T cells in healthy people across ages. Points from the study as a whole: Older age went with lower TCR beta diversity per million T cells, in a roughly linear way.

A second PCR, run for about 7 to 12 cycles, used a sample-barcoded 5' primer plus a J-beta primer mix. Each cDNA molecule, via a template-switch adaptor with 12 random nucleotides, was tagged. One entry per CDR3 protein, called by TCRdb with MiXCR from the 5' RACE reads. This sample has fewer than 2,000,000 distinct CDR3 sequences; almost 35% occur once, and the top ten carry about 11%. The specimen was blood. V and J are TRBV29-1 and TRBJ1-1, with D unresolved. This sequence was found in a woman in her twenties or thirties in good health. DNA for the CDR3: TGCAGCGTTTACCGTTTGGACACTGAAGCTTTCTTT. Protein: CSVYRLDTEAFF.